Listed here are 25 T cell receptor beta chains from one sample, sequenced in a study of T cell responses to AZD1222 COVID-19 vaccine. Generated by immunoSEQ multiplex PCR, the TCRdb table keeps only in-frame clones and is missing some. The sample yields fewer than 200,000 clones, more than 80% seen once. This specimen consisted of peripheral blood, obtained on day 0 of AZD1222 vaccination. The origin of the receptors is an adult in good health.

This CDR3 reads CASSYRRNEQFF. The CDR3, as DNA: TGTGCCAGCAGCTACAGGCGCAATGAGCAGTTCTTC. The rearrangement joins TRBV5-6 to TRBJ2-1; possible D gene TRBD1, 5 bases. CDR1 and CDR2 (germline): SGHDT, YYEEEE. Trimming cost V 3 bases and J 6 bases, with 7 bases left between them. This CDR3 has 12 residues.

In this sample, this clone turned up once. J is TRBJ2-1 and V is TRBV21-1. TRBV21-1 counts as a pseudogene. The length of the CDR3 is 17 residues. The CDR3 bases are TGTGCCAGCAGCAAGGCACGAAAGTCTACCATCTCCAATGAGCAGTTCTTC. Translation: CASSKARKSTISNEQFF.

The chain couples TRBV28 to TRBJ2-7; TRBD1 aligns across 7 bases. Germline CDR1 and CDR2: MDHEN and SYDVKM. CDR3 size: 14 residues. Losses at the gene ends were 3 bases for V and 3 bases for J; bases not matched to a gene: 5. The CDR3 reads CASSFSGQYYEQYF. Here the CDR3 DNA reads TGTGCCAGCAGTTTCTCGGGACAGTACTACGAGCAGTACTTC.

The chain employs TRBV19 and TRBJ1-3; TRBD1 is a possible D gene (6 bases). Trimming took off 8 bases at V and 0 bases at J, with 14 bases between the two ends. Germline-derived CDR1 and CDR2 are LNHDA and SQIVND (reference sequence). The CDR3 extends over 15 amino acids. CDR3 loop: CASLGHRASGNTIYF. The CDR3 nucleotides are TGTGCCAGTCTGGGGCACAGGGCCTCTGGAAACACCATATATTTT.

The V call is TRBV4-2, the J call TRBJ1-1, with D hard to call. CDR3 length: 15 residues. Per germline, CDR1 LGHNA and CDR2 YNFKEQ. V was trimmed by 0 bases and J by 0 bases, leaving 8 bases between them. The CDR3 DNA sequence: TGTGCCAGCAGCCAAGAGGTCACCATGAACACTGAAGCTTTCTTT. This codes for CASSQEVTMNTEAFF.

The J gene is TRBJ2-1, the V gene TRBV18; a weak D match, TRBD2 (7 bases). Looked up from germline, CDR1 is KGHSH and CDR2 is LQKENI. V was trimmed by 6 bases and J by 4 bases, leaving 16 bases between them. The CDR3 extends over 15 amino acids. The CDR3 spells CASSPKGGPYNEQFF. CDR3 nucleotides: TGTGCCAGCTCCCCAAAGGGGGGGCCTTACAATGAGCAGTTCTTC.

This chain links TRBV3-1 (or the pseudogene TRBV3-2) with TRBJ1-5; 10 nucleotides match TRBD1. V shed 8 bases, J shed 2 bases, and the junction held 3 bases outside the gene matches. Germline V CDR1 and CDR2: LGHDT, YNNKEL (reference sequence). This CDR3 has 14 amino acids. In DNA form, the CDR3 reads TGTGCCAGCGGACAGGGGGGTGGCAATCAGCCCCAGCATTTT. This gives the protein CASGQGGGNQPQHF.

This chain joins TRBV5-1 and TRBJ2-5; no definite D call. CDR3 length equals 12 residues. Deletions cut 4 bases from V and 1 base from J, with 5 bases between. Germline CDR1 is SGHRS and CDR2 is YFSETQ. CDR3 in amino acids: CASSMPQETQYF. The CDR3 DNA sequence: TGCGCCAGCAGCATGCCCCAAGAGACCCAGTACTTC.

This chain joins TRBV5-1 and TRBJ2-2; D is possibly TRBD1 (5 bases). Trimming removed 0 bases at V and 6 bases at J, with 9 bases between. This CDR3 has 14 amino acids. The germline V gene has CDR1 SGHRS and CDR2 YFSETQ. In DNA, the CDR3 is TGCGCCAGCAGCTTGGGACAGATACCCGGGGAGCTGTTTTTT. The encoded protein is CASSLGQIPGELFF.

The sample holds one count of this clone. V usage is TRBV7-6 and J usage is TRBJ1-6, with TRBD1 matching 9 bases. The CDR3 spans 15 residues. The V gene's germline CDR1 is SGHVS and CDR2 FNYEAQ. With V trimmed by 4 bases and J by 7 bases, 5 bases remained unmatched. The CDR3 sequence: CASSSGQGKNSPLHF. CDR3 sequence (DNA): TGTGCCAGCAGCTCGGGACAGGGAAAGAATTCACCCCTCCACTTT.

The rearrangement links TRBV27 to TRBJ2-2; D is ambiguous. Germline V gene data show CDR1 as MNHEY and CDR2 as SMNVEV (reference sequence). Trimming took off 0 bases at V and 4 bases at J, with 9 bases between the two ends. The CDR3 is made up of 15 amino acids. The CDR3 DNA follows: TGTGCCAGCAGTTTATCGTGGGCCAGCACCGGGGAGCTGTTTTTT. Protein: CASSLSWASTGELFF.

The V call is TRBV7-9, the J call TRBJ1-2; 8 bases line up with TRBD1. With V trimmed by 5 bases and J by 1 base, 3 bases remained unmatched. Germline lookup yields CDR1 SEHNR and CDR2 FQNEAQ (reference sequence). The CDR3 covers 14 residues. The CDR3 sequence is CASSPGQGNYGYTF. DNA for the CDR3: TGTGCCAGCAGCCCCGGACAGGGTAACTATGGCTACACCTTC. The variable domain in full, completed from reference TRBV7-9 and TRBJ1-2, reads DTGVSQNPRHKITKRGQNVTFRCDPISEHNRLYWYRQTLGQGPEFLTYFQNEAQLEKSRLLSDRFSAERPKGSFSTLEIQRTEQGDSAMYLCASSPGQGNYGYTFGSGTRLTVV.

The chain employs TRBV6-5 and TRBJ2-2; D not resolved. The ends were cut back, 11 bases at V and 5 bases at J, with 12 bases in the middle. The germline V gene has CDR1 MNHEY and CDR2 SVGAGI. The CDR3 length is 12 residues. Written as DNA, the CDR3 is TGTGCCTCCCCCGTTGGGACCGGGGAGCTGTTTTTT. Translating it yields CASPVGTGELFF.

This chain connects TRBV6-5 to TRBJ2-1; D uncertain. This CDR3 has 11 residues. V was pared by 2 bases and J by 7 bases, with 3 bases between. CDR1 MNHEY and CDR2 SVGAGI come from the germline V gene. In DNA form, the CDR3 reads TGTGCCAGCAGTTACGGTAATGAGCAGTTCTTC. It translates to CASSYGNEQFF.

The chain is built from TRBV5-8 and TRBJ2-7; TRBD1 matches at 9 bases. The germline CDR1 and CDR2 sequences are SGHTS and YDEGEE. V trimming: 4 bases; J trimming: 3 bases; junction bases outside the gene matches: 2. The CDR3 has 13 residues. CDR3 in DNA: TGTGCCAGCAGCCGGACAGGGGTCTACGAGCAGTACTTC. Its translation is CASSRTGVYEQYF. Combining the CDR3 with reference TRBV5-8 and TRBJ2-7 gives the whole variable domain EAGVTQSPTHLIKTRGQQATLRCSPISGHTSVYWYQQALGLGLQFLLWYDEGEERNRGNFPPRFSGRQFPNYSSELNVNALELEDSALYLCASSRTGVYEQYFGPGTRLTVT.

CDR3 sequence reads: CASSRGTVIQETQYF. The CDR3 nucleotides read TGTGCCAGCAGCCGAGGGACAGTAATCCAAGAGACCCAGTACTTC. The genes are TRBV7-9 and TRBJ2-5, with 7 bases identical to TRBD1. J gave up 1 base and V 5 bases, and 7 bases lay outside the gene matches. This CDR3 contains 15 residues. CDR1 and CDR2 from the germline V gene are SEHNR and FQNEAQ (reference sequence).

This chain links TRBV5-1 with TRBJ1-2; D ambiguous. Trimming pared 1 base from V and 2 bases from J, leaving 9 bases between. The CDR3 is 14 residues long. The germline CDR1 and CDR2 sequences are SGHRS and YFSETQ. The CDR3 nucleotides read TGCGCCAGCAGCTTGAGTTTACAGAACTATGGCTACACCTTC. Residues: CASSLSLQNYGYTF.

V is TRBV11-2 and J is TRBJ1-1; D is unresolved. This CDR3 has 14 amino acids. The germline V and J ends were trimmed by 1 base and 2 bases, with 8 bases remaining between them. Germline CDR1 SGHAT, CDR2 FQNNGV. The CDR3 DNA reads TGTGCCAGCAGCTTAGCAGCAACAAACACTGAAGCTTTCTTT. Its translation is CASSLAATNTEAFF.

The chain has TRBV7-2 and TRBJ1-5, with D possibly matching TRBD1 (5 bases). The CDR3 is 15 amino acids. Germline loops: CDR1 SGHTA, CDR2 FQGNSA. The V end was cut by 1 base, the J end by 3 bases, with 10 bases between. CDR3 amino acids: CASSLDRSFNQPQHF. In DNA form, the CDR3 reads TGTGCCAGCAGCTTAGACAGGTCCTTCAATCAGCCCCAGCATTTT.

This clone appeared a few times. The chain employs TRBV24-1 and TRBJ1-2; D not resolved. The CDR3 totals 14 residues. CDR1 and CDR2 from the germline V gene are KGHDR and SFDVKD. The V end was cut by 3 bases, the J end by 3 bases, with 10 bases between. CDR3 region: CATSDPGQDYGYTF. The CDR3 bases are TGTGCCACCAGTGATCCCGGTCAAGACTATGGCTACACCTTC.

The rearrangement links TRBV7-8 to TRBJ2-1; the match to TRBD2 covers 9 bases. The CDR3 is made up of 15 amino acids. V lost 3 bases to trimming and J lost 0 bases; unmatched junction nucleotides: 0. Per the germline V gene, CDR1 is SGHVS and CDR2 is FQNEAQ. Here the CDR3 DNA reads TGTGCCAGCAGCTTTAGCGGGAGCTCCTACAATGAGCAGTTCTTC. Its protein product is CASSFSGSSYNEQFF.

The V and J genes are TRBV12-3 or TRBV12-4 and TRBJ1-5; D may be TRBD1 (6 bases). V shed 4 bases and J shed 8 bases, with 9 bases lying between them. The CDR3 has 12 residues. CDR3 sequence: CASSYRVEPQHF. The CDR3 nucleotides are TGTGCCAGCAGTTACAGGGTTGAGCCCCAGCATTTT.

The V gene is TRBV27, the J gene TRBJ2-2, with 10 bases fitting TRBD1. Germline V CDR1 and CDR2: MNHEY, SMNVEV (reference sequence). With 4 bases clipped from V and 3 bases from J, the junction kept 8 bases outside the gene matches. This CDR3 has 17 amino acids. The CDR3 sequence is CASSSLRTGGDTGELFF. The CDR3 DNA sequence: TGTGCCAGCAGTTCCCTCAGGACAGGGGGGGACACCGGGGAGCTGTTTTTT.

DNA for the CDR3: TGTGCCACCAGTGATCCGGGACTAGCGGGAACGAGCGGGGAGCTGTTTTTT. Translation: CATSDPGLAGTSGELFF. This chain connects TRBV24-1 to TRBJ2-2; 13 bases match TRBD2. Per the germline V gene, CDR1 is KGHDR and CDR2 is SFDVKD. The CDR3 length is 17 residues. V lost 3 bases to trimming and J lost 7 bases; unmatched junction nucleotides: 7.

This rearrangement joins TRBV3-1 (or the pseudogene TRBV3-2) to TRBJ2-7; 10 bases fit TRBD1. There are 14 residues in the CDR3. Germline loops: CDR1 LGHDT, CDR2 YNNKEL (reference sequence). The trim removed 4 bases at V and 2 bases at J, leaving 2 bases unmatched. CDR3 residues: CASSLGQGTYEQYF. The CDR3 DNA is TGTGCCAGCAGCCTGGGACAGGGGACCTACGAGCAGTACTTC.